Given below is one T cell receptor (beta chain) in context. The antigen is undetermined. Expressed TCRB transcripts were sequenced because the isolated RNA had all been reverse transcribed beforehand. The assay was immunoSEQ multiplex PCR, and TCRdb's table has in-frame clones only and misses some. The sample has fewer than 25,000 clones, roughly two thirds seen once. The data stem from a study of beta chain features in type 1 diabetes. Points from the study as a whole: Cells with high TCR expression could be over-represented by cDNA sequencing. Among all four CD4+ subsets, Type 1 diabetes patients had TCRB CDR3s that were moderately but significantly shorter.

This CDR3 comprises 14 residues. Between the trimmed V and J ends, which lost 10 bases and 3 bases, there was a span of 17 bases. CDR1 is MDHEN and CDR2 is SYDVKM in the germline V gene. It was via CD45RO/CCR7/CD25/CD127/CD95/CD27 that CD4+ naive, central memory, regulatory and stem cell-like memory cells were sorted. The gene calls are TRBV28 and TRBJ2-3; tentatively, D is TRBD1 (6 bases). The sequenced sample consisted of Tregs from blood. This clonotype was obtained from a man aged 18 to 29 with type 1 diabetes. In nucleotides, the CDR3 is TGTGCCACTACAGGGTACCTTTTGACAGATACGCAGTATTTT. Its translation: CATTGYLLTDTQYF.